Shown below are 4 T cell receptor beta chains from a single sample sequenced in a study of molecular identifiers for immune sequencing clone quantification. Via MiXCR, TCRdb re-called the PCR reads, giving one row per CDR3 protein. The sample contains about 86,000 distinct CDR3 sequences, 20% to 30% of which appear only once. The sample was naive CD8+ T cells from blood, with Jurkat cell RNA spiked in. Subset in this sample: FACS-sorted CD8+CD4-CCR7+CD45RA+ naive T cells. The receptors stem from a human donor in good health. Some libraries in this study had Jurkat cell RNA spiked in.

The rearrangement links TRBV30 to TRBJ2-2, with 8 bases fitting TRBD1. Germline V gives CDR1 GTSNPN, CDR2 SVGIG (reference sequence). The CDR3 sequence is 15 residues long. V lost 0 bases and J lost 1; bases outside the gene matches: 1. CDR3 residues: CAWSVGQGNTGELFF. The DNA for the CDR3 is TGTGCCTGGAGTGTTGGACAGGGGAACACCGGGGAGCTGTTTTTT.

The genes are TRBV7-9 and TRBJ2-1; D is unclear. This CDR3 has 14 amino acids. Per the germline V gene, CDR1 is SEHNR and CDR2 is FQNEAQ (reference sequence). Trimming took off 5 bases at V and 8 bases at J, with 16 bases between the two ends. CDR3: CASSPAISAHEQFF. The CDR3 DNA is TGTGCCAGCAGCCCCGCGATCTCTGCCCATGAGCAGTTCTTC.

The chain joins TRBV4-3 to TRBJ1-1, with 9 nucleotides matching TRBD1. Trimming at V came to 2 bases and at J to 4 bases, leaving 5 bases not matched to a gene. The germline CDR1 and CDR2 sequences are LGHNA and YSLEER. This CDR3 comprises 15 residues. The chain's CDR3 is CASSQLQGAGTEAFF. CDR3 coding DNA: TGCGCCAGCAGCCAACTACAGGGGGCTGGCACTGAAGCTTTCTTT.

Ten or more counts support this clonotype. This sequence joins TRBV7-9 and TRBJ2-5; D gene uncertain. Looked up from germline, CDR1 is SEHNR and CDR2 is FQNEAQ (reference sequence). This CDR3 spans 15 amino acids. Trimming removed 4 bases at V and 5 bases at J, with 17 bases between. CDR3 sequence reads: CASSSVGHDGETQYF. CDR3 sequence (DNA): TGTGCCAGCAGCTCCGTCGGTCACGATGGGGAGACCCAGTACTTC.